Presented here are 20 T cell receptor beta chains from one specimen sequenced in a study of shared clonotypes between healthy human individuals. Method: immunoSEQ multiplex PCR; TCRdb's copy keeps in-frame clones and lacks some. In the table there are about 520,000 clones, roughly 80% of which are singletons. The material sequenced was PBMCs. Source of these receptors: a woman aged 35 to 49 in good health. Some clones in this sample may be carry-over from other donors' samples.

The table lists this clone with many counts. This sequence joins TRBV4-1 and TRBJ2-7; D is unclear. V was pared by 3 bases and J by 0 bases, with 12 bases between. Looked up from germline, CDR1 is MGHRA and CDR2 is YSYEKL. The CDR3 totals 15 residues. The CDR3 DNA reads as TGCGCCAGCAGCCACCTAAAGGCTAGCTCCTACGAGCAGTACTTC. The encoded protein is CASSHLKASSYEQYF.

V and J are TRBV5-1 and TRBJ2-3; TRBD2 matches at 14 bases. Per germline, CDR1 SGHRS and CDR2 YFSETQ. V trimming: 5 bases; J trimming: 4 bases; junction bases outside the gene matches: 3. The CDR3 totals 15 residues. In DNA, the CDR3 is TGCGCCAGCAGGTCGGGACTAGCGGGAGCAGATACGCAGTATTTT. Residues: CASRSGLAGADTQYF.

This clone has just a few counts. V gene TRBV29-1 combines with J gene TRBJ1-3; a weak D match, TRBD1 (5 bases). The germline CDR1 and CDR2 sequences are SQVTM and ANQGSEA. This CDR3 is built from 13 residues. The germline V and J ends were trimmed by 7 bases and 4 bases, with 14 bases remaining between them. Here the CDR3 reads CSAAGGAGNTIYF. The CDR3 DNA follows: TGCAGCGCCGCAGGAGGGGCGGGAAACACCATATATTTT.

V and J are TRBV27 and TRBJ2-1; D call uncertain. V lost 2 bases and J 2 bases, leaving 7 bases between the germline ends. This CDR3 has 14 residues. The germline gives CDR1 MNHEY, CDR2 SMNVEV (reference sequence). This chain's CDR3 is CASSLGYPYNEQFF. For the CDR3, the DNA is TGTGCCAGCAGTTTAGGCTACCCCTACAATGAGCAGTTCTTC.

The CDR3, as DNA: TGTGCCAGCAGTTCTCCAGCGGGAGGAAGGGATACGCAGTATTTT. It yields the protein CASSSPAGGRDTQYF. The rearrangement joins TRBV27 to TRBJ2-3; 9 bases map to TRBD2. This CDR3 region has 15 residues. The trim removed 4 bases at V and 6 bases at J, leaving 8 bases unmatched. Germline V gives CDR1 MNHEY, CDR2 SMNVEV (reference sequence).

J is TRBJ2-1 and V is TRBV27, with 13 bases identical to TRBD2. CDR1 is MNHEY, CDR2 SMNVEV, per germline (reference sequence). V dropped 8 bases and J dropped 6; count of bases not matched to a gene: 7. This CDR3 is built from 15 residues. CDR3: CASSGLAGVTNEQFF. The CDR3 DNA sequence: TGTGCCAGCTCTGGACTAGCGGGAGTTACCAATGAGCAGTTCTTC.

This clone occurred many times. This CDR3 is CASSLGTNEKLFF. The CDR3 DNA follows: TGCGCCAGCAGCTTGGGCACTAATGAAAAACTGTTTTTT. The chain has TRBV5-1 and TRBJ1-4; D not resolved. Germline loops: CDR1 SGHRS, CDR2 YFSETQ. The CDR3 extends over 13 amino acids. The germline V and J ends were trimmed by 0 bases and 2 bases, with 2 bases remaining between them. Using reference TRBV5-1 and TRBJ1-4 for the parts outside the CDR3, the full variable domain is KAGVTQTPRYLIKTRGQQVTLSCSPISGHRSVSWYQQTPGQGLQFLFEYFSETQRNKGNFPGRFSGRQFSNSRSEMNVSTLELGDSALYLCASSLGTNEKLFFGSGTQLSVL.

This sequence joins TRBV27 and TRBJ2-1, with TRBD1 matching 9 bases. The CDR3 extends over 16 amino acids. Trimming at V came to 1 base and at J to 6 bases, leaving 7 bases not matched to a gene. Per germline, CDR1 MNHEY and CDR2 SMNVEV (reference sequence). CDR3 sequence reads: CASSLFPGQGGNEQFF. CDR3 DNA: TGTGCCAGCAGTTTATTCCCGGGACAGGGAGGCAATGAGCAGTTCTTC.

The J gene is TRBJ2-3, the V gene TRBV29-1; 8 nucleotides agree with TRBD2. J lost 5 bases, V lost 3 bases, and 1 base had no gene match. CDR3 size: 12 residues. CDR1 and CDR2 from the germline V gene are SQVTM and ANQGSEA. Here the CDR3 DNA reads TGCAGCGTTGACAGCGGGAGAGATACGCAGTATTTT. Encoded protein: CSVDSGRDTQYF.

This clone was picked up a small number of times. V and J are TRBV19 and TRBJ1-1; D unresolved. The germline gives CDR1 LNHDA, CDR2 SQIVND (reference sequence). The CDR3 consists of 15 residues. V lost 10 bases and J lost 1, with 19 bases in between. DNA of the CDR3: TGTGCCAAAGGCCGCACCCCCTCAAAGAACACTGAAGCTTTCTTT. Translation gives CAKGRTPSKNTEAFF.

The chain links TRBV29-1 to TRBJ2-1, with 9 positions matching TRBD2. Looked up from germline, CDR1 is SQVTM and CDR2 is ANQGSEA. The CDR3 runs 14 residues. V was clipped by 3 bases and J by 4 bases; unmatched bases: 4. This CDR3 reads CSVEYLAGYNEQFF. The CDR3 nucleotides are TGCAGCGTTGAGTATCTAGCGGGATACAATGAGCAGTTCTTC.

The chain links TRBV7-2 to TRBJ2-5; D may be TRBD1 (6 bases). TRBJ2-7 explains the end of the DNA better; the J call may be wrong. The germline CDR1 and CDR2 sequences are SGHTA and FQGNSA. CDR3 length: 14 amino acids. CDR3 residues: CASSSASTGYEQYF. The DNA of the CDR3 is TGTGCCAGCAGCTCAGCATCTACAGGGTACGAGCAGTACTTC.

The rearrangement links TRBV27 to TRBJ1-6; D is ambiguous. The CDR3 has 15 residues. The ends were cut back, 3 bases at V and 9 bases at J, with 15 bases in the middle. Germline V gene data show CDR1 as MNHEY and CDR2 as SMNVEV (reference sequence). The CDR3 protein is CASSFGGNWGSPLHF. In DNA, the CDR3 is TGTGCCAGCAGTTTTGGAGGGAATTGGGGTTCACCCCTCCACTTT.

The CDR3 coding sequence is TGCGCCAGCAGCCAGGGACAGGACAATGAAAAACTGTTTTTT. It yields the protein CASSQGQDNEKLFF. The chain uses TRBV5-1 and TRBJ1-4; 8 nucleotides match TRBD1. The germline V gene encodes CDR1 SGHRS and CDR2 YFSETQ. With V trimmed by 4 bases and J by 5 bases, 4 bases remained unmatched. The length of the CDR3 is 14 residues.

V is TRBV27 and J is TRBJ2-7, with D uncertain. The CDR3 has 14 residues. V was pared by 5 bases and J by 2 bases, with 13 bases between. Germline-derived CDR1 and CDR2 are MNHEY and SMNVEV (reference sequence). The CDR3 protein is CASSPRPDPYEQYF. The CDR3 DNA reads as TGTGCCAGCAGTCCTCGACCTGATCCCTACGAGCAGTACTTC.

This sequence joins TRBV7-2 and TRBJ2-5; D call uncertain. Germline V gives CDR1 SGHTA, CDR2 FQGNSA. This CDR3 has 13 amino acids. The V gene lost 1 base and the J gene lost 7 bases, with 10 bases spanning the gap. The CDR3 sequence is CASSLDADTTQYF. Here the CDR3 DNA reads TGTGCCAGCAGCTTAGACGCGGATACGACCCAGTACTTC.

The chain has TRBV2 and TRBJ2-1; 9 bases align to TRBD2. The CDR3 is 15 residues long. CDR1 and CDR2 from the germline V gene are SNHLY and FYNNEI. With 7 bases clipped from V and 1 base from J, the junction kept 5 bases outside the gene matches. The CDR3: CASIPREGSYNEQFF. The CDR3 coding sequence is TGTGCCAGCATCCCGCGGGAGGGTTCCTACAATGAGCAGTTCTTC.

The V call is TRBV4-3, the J call TRBJ2-5; D call uncertain. Germline loops: CDR1 LGHNA, CDR2 YSLEER. The V gene lost 0 bases and the J gene lost 2 bases, with 13 bases spanning the gap. The CDR3 contains 16 residues. CDR3 sequence (DNA): TGCGCCAGCAGCCAAGATTCTATCCCCGGTCAAGAGACCCAGTACTTC. Amino acid sequence: CASSQDSIPGQETQYF.

Points on this clone: Other DNA sequences in the same sample also yield this CDR3. The chain recombines TRBV6-4 with TRBJ1-6; no firm D call. Looked up from germline, CDR1 is MRHNA and CDR2 is SNTAGT. The CDR3 contains 13 residues. Trimming removed 3 bases from V and 9 bases from J, with 9 bases in between. CDR3 bases: TGTGCCAGCAGTGAGGGTGCCGTTTCACCCCTCCACTTT. Its translation: CASSEGAVSPLHF.

The rearrangement uses TRBV5-5 and TRBJ2-1; 7 bases fit TRBD2. The V gene end was trimmed by 5 bases and the J gene end by 4 bases; junction bases not matched to a gene: 15. Germline CDR1 is SGHKS and CDR2 is YYEKEE (reference sequence). The CDR3 totals 17 residues. The CDR3 DNA sequence: TGTGCCAGCAGTTTCCTCCCGGGGGGAGGGCAGTACAATGAGCAGTTCTTC. This codes for CASSFLPGGGQYNEQFF.